The 6 T cell receptor beta chains presented below share a single source sample, sequenced in a study of blood T cell repertoires in COVID-19. Only in-frame clones appear in the TCRdb table, and some are missing; sequencing was by immunoSEQ multiplex PCR. Of approximately 140,000 clones in the sample, around 86% were seen once. Sequenced input: peripheral blood. Every receptor here comes from a man older than 75 with acute or convalescent COVID-19.

This clone was seen a single time. DNA of the CDR3: TGTGCCAGCAGCCTGGGACAGGGAGTTGAAAAACTGTTTTTT. Translated, it gives CASSLGQGVEKLFF. The J gene is TRBJ1-4, the V gene TRBV3-1 (or the pseudogene TRBV3-2), with 9 positions matching TRBD1. The CDR3 has 14 residues. Per germline, CDR1 LGHDT and CDR2 YNNKEL (reference sequence). Trimming removed 4 bases from V and 7 bases from J; junction bases left unmatched: 4.

This clone showed up just once. The chain recombines TRBV7-8 with TRBJ2-3; 8 bases map to TRBD2. The CDR3 has 18 amino acids. Germline CDR1 is SGHVS and CDR2 is FQNEAQ. With 1 base clipped from V and 2 bases from J, the junction kept 11 bases outside the gene matches. The CDR3 nucleotides read TGTGCCAGCAGCTTAGGATATCGCGGGGGGACGTACACAGATACGCAGTATTTT. As protein: CASSLGYRGGTYTDTQYF.

A single count supports this clone. The rearrangement links TRBV28 to TRBJ1-2; 9 bases align to TRBD1. After removal of 3 bases from V and 4 bases from J, the junction contained 6 bases not matched to a gene. CDR3 length: 15 amino acids. Germline values: CDR1 MDHEN, CDR2 SYDVKM. The chain's CDR3 is CASSLGQDRGYGYTF. Here the CDR3 DNA reads TGTGCCAGCAGTTTGGGACAGGACAGGGGCTATGGCTACACCTTC.

The chain links TRBV15 to TRBJ2-5; 7 nucleotides agree with TRBD1. V gave up 3 bases and J gave up 7 bases; unmatched junction bases: 8. Germline CDR1 reads LNHNV; CDR2 reads YYDKDF (reference sequence). The CDR3 totals 14 residues. CDR3 region: CATSRGTDPRTQYF. CDR3 coding DNA: TGTGCCACCAGCAGGGGGACAGACCCCAGGACCCAGTACTTC.

The CDR3 region has the DNA TGCGCCAGCAGCCAACGGGACAGGGCCGTTTTCGAGCAGTACTTC. This gives the protein CASSQRDRAVFEQYF. The rearrangement links TRBV5-1 to TRBJ2-7; 9 bases line up with TRBD1. V lost 4 bases to trimming and J lost 6 bases; unmatched junction nucleotides: 11. The CDR3 consists of 15 residues. Germline values: CDR1 SGHRS, CDR2 YFSETQ.

The rearrangement uses TRBV14 and TRBJ2-5; a possible D gene is TRBD2 (5 bases). The germline V and J ends were trimmed by 5 bases and 4 bases, with 11 bases remaining between them. From germline, CDR1 is SGHDN and CDR2 FVKESK. The CDR3 is 13 residues long. This chain's CDR3 is CASSGVRGETQYF. The DNA for the CDR3 is TGTGCCAGCAGCGGGGTTCGGGGAGAGACCCAGTACTTC. Using reference TRBV14 and TRBJ2-5 for the parts outside the CDR3, the full variable domain is EAGVTQFPSHSVIEKGQTVTLRCDPISGHDNLYWYRRVMGKEIKFLLHFVKESKQDESGMPNNRFLAERTGGTYSTLKVQPAELEDSGVYFCASSGVRGETQYFGPGTRLLVL.